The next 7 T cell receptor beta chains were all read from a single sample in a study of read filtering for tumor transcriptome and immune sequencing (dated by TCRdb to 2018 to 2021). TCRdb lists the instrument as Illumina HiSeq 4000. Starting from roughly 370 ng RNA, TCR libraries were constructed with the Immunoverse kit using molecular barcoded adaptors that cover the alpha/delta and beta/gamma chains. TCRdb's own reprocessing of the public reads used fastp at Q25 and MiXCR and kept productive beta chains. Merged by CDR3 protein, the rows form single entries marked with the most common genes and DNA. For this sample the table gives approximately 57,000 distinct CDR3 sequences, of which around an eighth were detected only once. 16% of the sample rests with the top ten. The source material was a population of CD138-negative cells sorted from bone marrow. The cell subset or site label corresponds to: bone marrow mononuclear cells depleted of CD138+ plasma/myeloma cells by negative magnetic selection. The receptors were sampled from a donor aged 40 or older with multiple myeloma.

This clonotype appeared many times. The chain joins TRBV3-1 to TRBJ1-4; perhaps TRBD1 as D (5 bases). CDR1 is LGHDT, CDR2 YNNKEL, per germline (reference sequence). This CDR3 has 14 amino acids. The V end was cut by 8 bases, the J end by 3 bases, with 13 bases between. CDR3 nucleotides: TGTGCCAGCCGCCGGAGACAGTCTAATGAAAAACTGTTTTTT. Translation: CASRRRQSNEKLFF.

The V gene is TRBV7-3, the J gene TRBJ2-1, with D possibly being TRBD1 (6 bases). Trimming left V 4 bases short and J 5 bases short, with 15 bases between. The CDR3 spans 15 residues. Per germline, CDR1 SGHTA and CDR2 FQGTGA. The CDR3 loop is CASSWVSGENNEQFF. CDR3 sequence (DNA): TGTGCCAGCAGCTGGGTATCAGGGGAAAACAATGAGCAGTTCTTC.

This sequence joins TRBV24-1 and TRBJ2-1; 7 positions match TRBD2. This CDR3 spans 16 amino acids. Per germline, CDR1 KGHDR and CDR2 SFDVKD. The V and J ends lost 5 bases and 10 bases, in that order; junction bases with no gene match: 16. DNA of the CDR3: TGTGCCACCAGTGTCCAGAAGCGGGGCACCACGGTGGAGCAGTTCTTC. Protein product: CATSVQKRGTTVEQFF.

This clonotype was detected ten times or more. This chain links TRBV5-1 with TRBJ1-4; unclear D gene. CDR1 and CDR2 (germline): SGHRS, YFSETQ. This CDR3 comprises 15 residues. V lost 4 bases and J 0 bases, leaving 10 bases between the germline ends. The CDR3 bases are TGCGCCAGCAGCAGAGCAGGAGCAACTAATGAAAAACTGTTTTTT. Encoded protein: CASSRAGATNEKLFF.

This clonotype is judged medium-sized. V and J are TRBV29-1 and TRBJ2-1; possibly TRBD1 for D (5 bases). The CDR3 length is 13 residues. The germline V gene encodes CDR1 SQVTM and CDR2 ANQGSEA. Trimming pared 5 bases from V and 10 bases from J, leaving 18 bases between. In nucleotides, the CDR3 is TGCAGCGTTTACAGCGACAGCCCCCGAGAGCAGTTCTTC. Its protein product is CSVYSDSPREQFF.

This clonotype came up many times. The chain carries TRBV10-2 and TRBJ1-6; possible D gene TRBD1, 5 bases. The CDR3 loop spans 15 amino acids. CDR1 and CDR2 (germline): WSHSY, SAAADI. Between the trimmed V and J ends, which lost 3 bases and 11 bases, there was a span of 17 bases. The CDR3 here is CASSDGRTSDPPLHF. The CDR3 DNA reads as TGCGCCAGCAGTGACGGCAGGACAAGTGATCCACCCCTCCACTTT.

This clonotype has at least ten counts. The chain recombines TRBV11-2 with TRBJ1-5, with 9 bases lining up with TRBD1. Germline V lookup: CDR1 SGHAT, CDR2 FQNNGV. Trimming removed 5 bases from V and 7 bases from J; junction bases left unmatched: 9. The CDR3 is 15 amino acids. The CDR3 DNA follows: TGTGCCAGCAGCCCGAGTCCCGGGACAGGGCAGCCCCAGCATTTT. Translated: CASSPSPGTGQPQHF.